This T cell receptor beta chain was obtained from a study of T cell changes during pregnancy in multiple sclerosis. Libraries were prepared by immunoSEQ multiplex PCR; TCRdb keeps only in-frame clonotypes and omits some of them. The sample lists over 70,000 clones, 85% to 95% occurring once. This CDR3 has 13 residues. Germline CDR1 is SGHTA and CDR2 is FQGNSA. V was clipped by 6 bases and J by 7 bases; unmatched bases: 2. This chain uses TRBV7-2 with TRBJ1-6; 8 nucleotides align to TRBD1. This sequence was found in a female donor in good health, enrolled as a control in a pregnancy study. The sequencing here drew on peripheral blood, taken in the third trimester of pregnancy. CDR3 in DNA: TGTGCCAGCAGTGGACAGGGAAATTCACCCCTCCACTTT. Amino acids: CASSGQGNSPLHF.